What follows are 8 T cell receptor beta chains derived from one specimen sequenced in a study of cytomegalovirus exposure and HLA in healthy donors. Primers: 60 Vbeta forward and 13 Jbeta reverse. TCRdb's table, derived via immunoSEQ multiplex PCR, lists solely in-frame clones and lacks some. The repertoire consists of 75,000 to 95,000 clones, with about two thirds occurring once and the leading ten covering 2.7%. Sequencing was carried out using PBMCs. Receptor source: a man aged 50 or older in good health and CMV-seronegative.

This clone was seen a single time. V is TRBV10-3 and J is TRBJ2-3; D is unresolved. Trimming removed 7 bases from V and 3 bases from J, with 14 bases in between. The CDR3 is made up of 14 amino acids. Germline assignment: CDR1 ENHRY and CDR2 SYGVKD. The CDR3 reads CAIMDVQRTDTQYF. In DNA, the CDR3 is TGTGCCATCATGGATGTGCAGAGGACAGATACGCAGTATTTT.

This clone was observed a few times. In DNA, the CDR3 is TGTGCCAGCAGGAAAGGAGTTGCAGGGTGGTACGAGCAGTACGTC. Translating it yields CASRKGVAGWYEQYV. The V call is TRBV14, the J call TRBJ2-7, with D perhaps TRBD1 (5 bases). V was clipped by 6 bases and J by 4 bases, with 19 bases between them. This CDR3 comprises 15 residues. Per germline, CDR1 SGHDN and CDR2 FVKESK.

This clone was seen a handful of times. The chain couples TRBV9 to TRBJ2-3; D unresolved. V dropped 0 bases and J dropped 6 bases, with 8 bases sitting between them. The CDR3 is made up of 13 amino acids. The germline CDR1 and CDR2 sequences are SGDLS and YYNGEE. The CDR3 region is CASSVVGRDTQYF. CDR3 coding DNA: TGTGCCAGCAGCGTAGTGGGCAGGGATACGCAGTATTTT.

This chain uses TRBV30 with TRBJ1-6; TRBD1 agrees at 7 bases. V gave up 0 bases and J gave up 7 bases; unmatched junction bases: 3. The CDR3 is 14 amino acids. Germline V CDR1 and CDR2: GTSNPN, SVGIG (reference sequence). CDR3 loop: CAWSVGQPNSPLHF. The CDR3 nucleotides read TGTGCCTGGAGTGTGGGACAGCCCAATTCACCCCTCCACTTT.

Only one count was recorded for this clone. This chain joins TRBV5-1 and TRBJ2-2; maybe TRBD2 (6 bases). Germline assignment: CDR1 SGHRS and CDR2 YFSETQ. Trimming removed 0 bases at V and 3 bases at J, with 9 bases between. The CDR3 is 15 amino acids. The CDR3 region has the DNA TGCGCCAGCAGCTTGGGTTGGGGGGACACCGGGGAGCTGTTTTTT. As protein: CASSLGWGDTGELFF.

This sequence joins TRBV25-1 and TRBJ2-3; D remains unclear. Germline CDR1 reads MGHDK; CDR2 reads SYGVNS. Trimming left V 5 bases short and J 6 bases short, with 12 bases between. The CDR3 has 13 residues. The DNA for the CDR3 is TGTGCCAGCAGTCTCGGGTCACTGGATACGCAGTATTTT. Protein: CASSLGSLDTQYF.

The rearrangement uses TRBV6-5 and TRBJ1-6; 7 bases line up with TRBD1. V shed 9 bases and J 1 base; nucleotides not matched to a gene: 6. CDR1 and CDR2 from the germline V gene are MNHEY and SVGAGI. The CDR3 loop spans 15 amino acids. The CDR3 sequence is CASGQEGSYNSPLHF. The CDR3 coding sequence is TGTGCCAGTGGACAGGAGGGGTCCTATAATTCACCCCTCCACTTT.

V gene TRBV5-1 combines with J gene TRBJ2-3; perhaps TRBD1 as D (5 bases). This CDR3 spans 14 amino acids. The germline CDR1 and CDR2 sequences are SGHRS and YFSETQ. The V end was cut by 0 bases, the J end by 4 bases, with 9 bases between. CDR3 in amino acids: CASSLGQRPDTQYF. DNA of the CDR3: TGCGCCAGCAGCTTGGGACAGAGACCAGATACGCAGTATTTT.